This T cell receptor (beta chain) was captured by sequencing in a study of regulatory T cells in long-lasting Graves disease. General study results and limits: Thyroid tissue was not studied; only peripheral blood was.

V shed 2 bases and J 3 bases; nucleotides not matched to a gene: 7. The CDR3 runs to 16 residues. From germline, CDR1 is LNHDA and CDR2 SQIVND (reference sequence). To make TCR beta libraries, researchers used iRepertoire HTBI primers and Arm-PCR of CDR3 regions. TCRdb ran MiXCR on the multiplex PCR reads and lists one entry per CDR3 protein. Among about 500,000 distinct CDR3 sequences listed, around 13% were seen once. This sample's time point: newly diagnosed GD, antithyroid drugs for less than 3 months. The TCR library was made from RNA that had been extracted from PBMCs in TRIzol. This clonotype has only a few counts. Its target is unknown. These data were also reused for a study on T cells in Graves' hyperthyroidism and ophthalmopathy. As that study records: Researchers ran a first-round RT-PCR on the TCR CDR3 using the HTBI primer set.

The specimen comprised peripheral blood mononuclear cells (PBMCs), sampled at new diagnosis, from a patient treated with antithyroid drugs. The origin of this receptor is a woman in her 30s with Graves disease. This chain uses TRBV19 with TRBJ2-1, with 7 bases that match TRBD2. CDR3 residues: CASSIIGSSGYNEQFF. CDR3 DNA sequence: TGTGCCAGTAGTATAATTGGGTCTAGCGGCTACAATGAGCAGTTCTTC.